The sequence of this T cell receptor beta chain was determined in a study of beta chain features in type 1 diabetes (dated by TCRdb to the late 2010s). Regarding the research as a whole: Patients and healthy donors did not differ in mean age, gender distribution, total cell number or subset yield. Across all samples, approximately 100 million sorted cells were examined, and cell number per subset correlated strongly with RNA yield. The study compared the TCRB repertoires of sorted circulating CD4+ T cell subsets in recently diagnosed type 1 diabetes patients with those in matched healthy donors. Regulatory and stem cell-like memory subsets were obtained from only 8 patients and about eight healthy donors, while naive and central memory subsets were obtained from all 28 donors.

Regarding this clone: This receptor's antigen is unknown. No base-level quality is on record; no much larger clone is a single base apart. The same CDR3 can be traced to other DNA sequences in this sample.

Overall results and qualifications from the work: A moderate but significant shortening of TCRB CDR3 length was observed in type 1 diabetes patients in all four CD4+ subsets. Only small numbers of individuals were included in the HLA sub-analyses, which left unresolved whether HLA type had any influence on TCRB rearrangement. Shorter templates might be favored by PCR, yet because patient and control samples were amplified and corrected together, any such skew would affect both groups equally. Patients with type 1 diabetes made fewer insertions and deleted more nucleotides at VDJ recombination sites, implying thymic rearrangement abnormalities. Naive, central memory and regulatory TCRB repertoires appeared more similar among patients than among healthy donors. Because cDNA was sequenced instead of genomic DNA, highly expressing activated cells could be over-represented, though the groups showed no difference in activation or CD3 levels.

Each donor gave one peripheral blood draw, averaging roughly 120 mL, which was collected into heparinised tubes. A BD FACSAria II was used to sort naive, central memory, regulatory and stem cell-like memory CD4+ T cells with a panel that included CD45RO, CCR7, CD25, CD127, CD95 and CD27. All sorted populations exceeded 98% purity. Right away, PBMCs were isolated by Lymphoprep density gradient centrifugation and were stained directly, with no culture step. So that batch effects would be minimized, each experiment stained and sorted samples in pairs, pairing one healthy donor with one patient. The CDR3 goes from the cysteine to the phenylalanine over 12 residues. The entry retains the CDR3 DNA only, 36 bases that are in frame from base 1. V was cut back by 4 bases and J by 0 bases, leaving a gap of 4 bases between them. CDR1 and CDR2, per the germline V gene, are SGHTA and FQGNSA. The entire amount of isolated RNA was reverse transcribed using the High Capacity cDNA Reverse Transcription Kit, so the sequenced TCRB transcripts were expressed ones. Deep immunoSEQ sequencing was applied to naive, central memory and regulatory T cell samples, giving an average of roughly 3.6 million total reads per sample. After sorted cells were lysed in RLT buffer, RNA was extracted with DNase-treated RNeasy Micro or Mini kits, with the choice depending on cell number. Each cell subset was processed on its own to prevent cross-contamination, while patient and healthy donor samples were processed together. The immunoSEQ multiplex PCR was used to amplify TCRB sequences from cDNA, yielding 87-bp fragments that span the CDR3 region. Sequencing of the amplicons was done on the Illumina HiSeq platform. Concerning the study's data processing: PCR bias was computationally corrected using synthetic template baselines, reads within Hamming distance 2 were collapsed, and singletons that could not be merged were discarded. Reads were aligned against IMGT to assign V, D and J genes, CDR3 length and insertions or deletions at six rearrangement sites. Within each subset, clonotype counts were normalized to sorted cell number, and only after that were true diversity and Gini coefficients computed with the tcR R package. The overlap coefficient, calculated on TCRB nucleotide sequences, was used to quantify repertoire sharing. What TCRdb holds here is the immuneACCESS table cut down to in-frame rearrangements. Part of the clones is not present; checked against another copy, under half of the missing clones reflect an unresolved V gene, and the others are unexplained. That table gives V, J and clone size, and the DNA gave D and trimming. This sample is represented by about 120,000 clones; about 17% of them were singletons. The biggest ten clones account for less than 3% of the sample.

The clonotype originates from a man aged 30 to 39 with type 1 diabetes. The rearrangement joined TRBV7-2 to TRBJ2-7; the D segment cannot be called with confidence. The material sequenced was central memory CD4+ T cells from blood. The CDR3 region has the sequence CASSSSSYEQYF. Here is the DNA: TGTGCCAGCAGCTCCTCCTCCTACGAGCAGTACTTC.